A selection of T cell receptor beta chains follows, all from one sample in a study of neurological immune-mediated disorders. TCRdb redid the calling of the 5' RACE reads with MiXCR, one entry per CDR3 protein. The top ten clones hold approximately 8.8% of a sample with approximately 40,000 distinct CDR3 sequences, about 4.8% of them seen once. Sequenced input: CD4+ T cells from blood. The receptors derive from a man younger than 30 in good health. The CDR3 runs from the conserved cysteine through the conserved F or W. The D gene is left open where the match is weak. The size entry gives once, few or many counts, or a class when the clone is expanded.

clone size: many
D gene: .
J gene: TRBJ2-1
V gene: TRBV19
CDR3 protein: CASSIGRGARDEQFF
CDR3 DNA: TGTGCCAGTAGTATAGGTCGGGGGGCCCGGGATGAGCAGTTCTTC

clone size: many
D gene: TRBD1
J gene: TRBJ2-2
V gene: TRBV20-1
CDR3 protein: CSADNRDRNTGELFF
CDR3 DNA: TGCAGTGCCGACAACCGGGACAGGAACACCGGGGAGCTGTTTTTT

clone size: many
D gene: .
J gene: TRBJ1-1
V gene: TRBV12-3/TRBV12-4
CDR3 protein: CASARQRNTEAFF
CDR3 DNA: TGTGCCAGCGCACGGCAAAGGAACACTGAAGCTTTCTTT

clone size: many
D gene: TRBD2
J gene: TRBJ2-1
V gene: TRBV20-1
CDR3 protein: CSARDSGGAGDEQFF
CDR3 DNA: TGCAGTGCTAGAGATAGCGGGGGGGCCGGGGATGAGCAGTTCTTC

clone size: few
D gene: TRBD2
J gene: TRBJ2-3
V gene: TRBV29-1
CDR3 protein: CSGMGLAGGDTQYF
CDR3 DNA: TGCAGCGGGATGGGACTAGCGGGGGGAGATACGCAGTATTTT

clone size: many
D gene: .
J gene: TRBJ1-2
V gene: TRBV5-1
CDR3 protein: CASSEGGYGYTF
CDR3 DNA: TGCGCCAGCAGTGAGGGGGGCTACGGCTACACCTTC

clone size: many
D gene: .
J gene: TRBJ2-1
V gene: TRBV11-2
CDR3 protein: CASSLEAWKGNEQFF
CDR3 DNA: TGTGCCAGCAGCTTAGAGGCGTGGAAGGGAAATGAGCAGTTCTTC

clone size: many
D gene: .
J gene: TRBJ2-3
V gene: TRBV10-3
CDR3 protein: CAISPSIGRDTITDTQYF
CDR3 DNA: TGTGCCATCAGTCCCTCGATCGGGCGGGACACGATAACAGATACGCAGTATTTT

clone size: many
D gene: .
J gene: TRBJ1-4
V gene: TRBV6-1
CDR3 protein: CASKSGTTNEKLFF
CDR3 DNA: TGTGCCAGCAAATCCGGGACAACTAATGAAAAACTGTTTTTT

clone size: few
D gene: .
J gene: TRBJ2-1
V gene: TRBV19
CDR3 protein: CASSIRGAMSFHNEQFF
CDR3 DNA: TGTGCCAGTAGCATCCGGGGGGCGATGTCATTTCACAATGAGCAGTTCTTC

clone size: many
D gene: TRBD1
J gene: TRBJ2-5
V gene: TRBV25-1
CDR3 protein: CASSGRQGLQETQYF
CDR3 DNA: TGTGCCAGCAGTGGCCGACAGGGCCTCCAAGAGACCCAGTACTTC

clone size: many
D gene: .
J gene: TRBJ2-2
V gene: TRBV12-3/TRBV12-4
CDR3 protein: CASSFRQGITGELFF
CDR3 DNA: TGTGCCAGCAGTTTCCGCCAGGGGATCACCGGGGAGCTGTTTTTT

clone size: many
D gene: TRBD1
J gene: TRBJ2-3
V gene: TRBV18
CDR3 protein: CASSSPQGSTDTQYF
CDR3 DNA: TGTGCCAGCTCATCTCCACAGGGGAGCACAGATACGCAGTATTTT

clone size: many
D gene: .
J gene: TRBJ1-5
V gene: TRBV29-1
CDR3 protein: CSVRSQDDQPQHF
CDR3 DNA: TGCAGCGTTCGTTCGCAGGACGATCAGCCCCAGCATTTT

clone size: many
D gene: TRBD1
J gene: TRBJ1-2
V gene: TRBV14
CDR3 protein: CASSPRGGGSFGYTF
CDR3 DNA: TGTGCCAGCAGCCCCCGCGGAGGGGGCTCCTTTGGCTACACCTTC

clone size: many
D gene: .
J gene: TRBJ1-4
V gene: TRBV9
CDR3 protein: CASSVGETNEKLFF
CDR3 DNA: TGTGCCAGCAGCGTCGGGGAAACTAATGAAAAACTGTTTTTT

clone size: many
D gene: .
J gene: TRBJ1-1
V gene: TRBV5-5
CDR3 protein: CASSPVRLAEAFF
CDR3 DNA: TGTGCCAGCAGCCCCGTGAGGTTGGCTGAAGCTTTCTTT

clone size: many
D gene: TRBD1
J gene: TRBJ1-5
V gene: TRBV6-2/TRBV6-3
CDR3 protein: CASSYLTGDQPQHF
CDR3 DNA: TGTGCCAGCAGTTATTTGACAGGGGATCAGCCCCAGCATTTT

clone size: many
D gene: TRBD1
J gene: TRBJ2-3
V gene: TRBV28
CDR3 protein: CASSFQGAGQSDTQYF
CDR3 DNA: TGTGCCAGCAGTTTTCAGGGGGCGGGTCAATCAGATACGCAGTATTTT

clone size: many
D gene: .
J gene: TRBJ2-7
V gene: TRBV7-2
CDR3 protein: CASSLSSYEQYF
CDR3 DNA: TGTGCCAGCAGCTTATCATCCTACGAGCAGTACTTC

clone size: many
D gene: TRBD2
J gene: TRBJ2-3
V gene: TRBV20-1
CDR3 protein: CSATPGGGATDTQYF
CDR3 DNA: TGCAGTGCTACTCCCGGGGGGGGGGCGACAGATACGCAGTATTTT

clone size: many
D gene: .
J gene: TRBJ1-4
V gene: TRBV12-3/TRBV12-4
CDR3 protein: CASSPGPRGGATNEKLFF
CDR3 DNA: TGTGCCAGCAGTCCCGGACCTCGGGGCGGAGCAACTAATGAAAAACTGTTTTTT

clone size: many
D gene: .
J gene: TRBJ1-6
V gene: TRBV6-5
CDR3 protein: CASSRPRGDGNSPLHF
CDR3 DNA: TGTGCCAGCAGCCGACCCCGGGGCGATGGGAATTCACCCCTCCACTTT

clone size: many
D gene: .
J gene: TRBJ1-3
V gene: TRBV6-5
CDR3 protein: CASRAGTSTSGNTIYF
CDR3 DNA: TGTGCCAGCAGAGCCGGGACATCAACCTCTGGAAACACCATATATTTT

clone size: few
D gene: .
J gene: TRBJ1-1
V gene: TRBV6-2/TRBV6-3
CDR3 protein: CASSFLWGNTEAFF
CDR3 DNA: TGTGCCAGCAGCTTCCTTTGGGGTAACACTGAAGCTTTCTTT

clone size: many
D gene: .
J gene: TRBJ1-1
V gene: TRBV7-8
CDR3 protein: CASSLRELENTEAFF
CDR3 DNA: TGTGCCAGCAGCTTAAGAGAATTGGAGAACACTGAAGCTTTCTTT

clone size: many
D gene: .
J gene: TRBJ2-3
V gene: TRBV5-1
CDR3 protein: CASSFGGGFLERDTQYF
CDR3 DNA: TGCGCCAGCAGCTTTGGCGGGGGCTTCTTGGAAAGAGATACGCAGTATTTT